A single sample gave rise to the 30 T cell receptor beta chains below, sequenced in a study of metastatic and nonmetastatic thyroid tumors (dated by TCRdb to 2018 to 2020). Receptor amplification or capture employed PCR. Data came from an Illumina HiSeq 4000. The public reads were reanalyzed by TCRdb: fastp trimming at Q25, MiXCR alignment, in-frame beta chains only. The sample contains some 28,000 clones, roughly a quarter of them found a single time. Jointly, the top ten make up 2% to 3% of the sample. No patient had received any treatment before thyroid surgery. The sample taken for sequencing was blood. The receptors come from a female donor with papillary thyroid cancer or a benign thyroid nodule (not recorded which). Some clones in this sample may be carry-over from other donors' samples.

By sample fraction, this clone is medium-sized (0.01 to 0.1%). J is TRBJ2-2 and V is TRBV6-1; D not resolved. Germline V gives CDR1 MNHNS, CDR2 SASEGT. This CDR3 comprises 16 residues. V was cut by 6 bases and J by 0 bases, with 14 bases left in between. The CDR3 DNA is TGTGCCAGCAGCCCTACCGACACGCCGAACACCGGGGAGCTGTTTTTT. Protein sequence: CASSPTDTPNTGELFF.

This clone was seen repeatedly, ten times or more. J is TRBJ2-3 and V is TRBV2; the match to TRBD1 covers 9 bases. In germline, CDR1 is SNHLY, CDR2 FYNNEI. The V segment lost 7 bases and the J segment 0 bases; nucleotides outside the gene matches: 8. CDR3 length: 16 residues. The CDR3 DNA is TGTGCCAGCATTAGGGGACAGGGACTTAGCACAGATACGCAGTATTTT. Residues: CASIRGQGLSTDTQYF.

This clone showed up many times. The rearrangement links TRBV10-2 to TRBJ1-1; TRBD1 agrees at 9 bases. From germline, CDR1 is WSHSY and CDR2 SAAADI. The length of the CDR3 is 15 residues. Trimming cost V 5 bases and J 5 bases; bases outside gene matches: 9. The CDR3 spells CASSQMTGGITEAFF. The CDR3 nucleotides read TGCGCCAGCAGTCAAATGACAGGGGGGATAACTGAAGCTTTCTTT.

This clone was detected only once. V usage is TRBV6-2 or TRBV6-3 and J usage is TRBJ1-1, with D possibly TRBD1 on 5 matching bases. Trimming took 4 bases from V and 13 from J, leaving 22 bases between them. The germline V gene encodes CDR1 MNHEY and CDR2 SVGEGT. This CDR3 comprises 14 residues. The CDR3 DNA sequence: TGTGCCAGCAGTTCCCCCGGCAGGGTCACTGATGATTTCTTT. Translation: CASSSPGRVTDDFF.

This clone was found many times. The V and J genes are TRBV7-6 and TRBJ2-7, with 9 bases identical to TRBD2. The J segment lost 7 bases and the V segment lost 5 bases, leaving 9 bases of the junction unmatched. Germline V gene sequence: CDR1 SGHVS, CDR2 FNYEAQ. This CDR3 is 14 amino acids long. CDR3 nucleotides: TGTGCCAGCAGCGCTAGCGGGACGCTCGGGGAGCAGTACTTC. It yields the protein CASSASGTLGEQYF.

The V and J genes are TRBV29-1 and TRBJ1-1; TRBD1 is a possible D gene (6 bases). The germline CDR1 and CDR2 sequences are SQVTM and ANQGSEA. V gave up 5 bases and J gave up 5 bases, with 15 bases separating them. This CDR3 spans 13 amino acids. The CDR3 here is CSVPLTGGTEAFF. In DNA, the CDR3 is TGCAGCGTTCCATTGACAGGAGGGACTGAAGCTTTCTTT. The variable domain in full, completed from reference TRBV29-1 and TRBJ1-1, reads SAVISQKPSRDICQRGTSLTIQCQVDSQVTMMFWYRQQPGQSLTLIATANQGSEATYESGFVIDKFPISRPNLTFSTLTVSNMSPEDSSIYLCSVPLTGGTEAFFGQGTRLTVV.

This clone was detected many times. This chain links TRBV20-1 with TRBJ2-5, with TRBD1 as a possible D gene (5 bases). Germline lookup yields CDR1 DFQATT and CDR2 SNEGSKA (reference sequence). This CDR3 is 14 amino acids long. The V gene lost 3 bases and the J gene lost 1 base, with 12 bases spanning the gap. The CDR3 region is CSARPDRAQETQYF. The CDR3 DNA reads TGCAGTGCTAGGCCAGACAGAGCCCAAGAGACCCAGTACTTC.

The chain recombines TRBV7-2 with TRBJ2-1, with a possible D match to TRBD2 (6 bases). The CDR3 sequence is 15 residues long. Trimming removed 0 bases from V and 8 bases from J, with 14 bases in between. Germline V CDR1 and CDR2: SGHTA, FQGNSA. CDR3 sequence reads: CASSLATGALDEQFF. The CDR3 region has the DNA TGTGCCAGCAGCTTAGCAACGGGAGCCCTCGATGAGCAGTTCTTC.

This clone has a count of ten or more. This chain uses TRBV6-2 or TRBV6-3 with TRBJ2-5; 13 positions agree with TRBD2. Germline V gives CDR1 MNHEY, CDR2 SVGEGT. V lost 6 bases and J lost 5; bases outside the gene matches: 9. The CDR3 spans 16 residues. In nucleotides, the CDR3 is TGTGCCAGCAGAACAACTAGCGGGAGGGTTAGGGAGACCCAGTACTTC. It translates to CASRTTSGRVRETQYF.

This clone was recorded many times. The V call is TRBV12-3 or TRBV12-4, the J call TRBJ1-3; 7 nucleotides agree with TRBD1. With V trimmed by 5 bases and J by 0 bases, 4 bases remained unmatched. This CDR3 is built from 15 residues. The CDR3 coding sequence is TGTGCCAGCAGTCCACAGGGGTTCTCTGGAAACACCATATATTTT. Translated, it gives CASSPQGFSGNTIYF.

This clone is medium-sized by share. This chain links TRBV6-1 with TRBJ1-2; possible D gene TRBD1, 6 bases. Germline V gives CDR1 MNHNS, CDR2 SASEGT. The CDR3 sequence is 13 residues long. V dropped 5 bases and J dropped 4 bases, with 11 bases sitting between them. This CDR3 is CASSNREGYGYTF. As DNA, the CDR3 is TGTGCCAGCAGTAACAGGGAGGGCTATGGCTACACCTTC.

The chain joins TRBV11-2 to TRBJ2-7; 10 bases match TRBD2. The V gene end was trimmed by 5 bases and the J gene end by 4 bases; junction bases not matched to a gene: 14. The CDR3 runs 17 residues. Germline V gene sequence: CDR1 SGHAT, CDR2 FQNNGV. The CDR3 region is CASSPPTPGLARYEQYF. In DNA form, the CDR3 reads TGTGCCAGCAGCCCTCCGACCCCGGGACTAGCGAGATACGAGCAGTACTTC.

This chain links TRBV6-4 with TRBJ2-5, with 10 bases that match TRBD2. CDR3 length: 16 residues. Germline V gene sequence: CDR1 MRHNA, CDR2 SNTAGT. Trimming took 0 bases from V and 14 from J; bases not matched to a gene: 15. CDR3 loop: CASSDSPASGSDEHYF. CDR3 coding DNA: TGTGCCAGCAGTGACTCGCCGGCTAGCGGGAGCGATGAGCATTACTTC.

This clone has only a few counts. The rearrangement links TRBV28 to TRBJ2-5; no firm D call. The CDR3 has 14 residues. The V end lost 3 bases, the J end lost 5 bases, and 13 bases lay between the germline ends. Germline loops: CDR1 MDHEN, CDR2 SYDVKM. This CDR3 is CASSFGSSLETQYF. The DNA for the CDR3 is TGTGCCAGCAGTTTCGGCAGTTCTCTGGAGACCCAGTACTTC. Based on the CDR3 plus reference TRBV28 and TRBJ2-5, the full variable domain is DVKVTQSSRYLVKRTGEKVFLECVQDMDHENMFWYRQDPGLGLRLIYFSYDVKMKEKGDIPEGYSVSREKKERFSLILESASTNQTSMYLCASSFGSSLETQYFGPGTRLLVL.

This clone was picked up many times. The genes are TRBV5-1 and TRBJ2-1, with TRBD2 matching over 7 bases. The CDR3 is made up of 17 amino acids. V gave up 4 bases and J gave up 0 bases; unmatched junction bases: 10. CDR1 is SGHRS and CDR2 is YFSETQ in the germline V gene. This CDR3 is CASSPDPLAVSYNEQFF. In DNA, the CDR3 is TGCGCCAGCAGCCCCGATCCCCTAGCGGTCTCCTACAATGAGCAGTTCTTC.

The CDR3 protein is CASSQDGPLGTANEKWFF. CDR3 coding DNA: TGCGCCAGCAGCCAAGATGGTCCCCTCGGGACAGCTAATGAAAAATGGTTTTTT. The V and J genes are TRBV4-3 and TRBJ1-4; 7 positions agree with TRBD1. This CDR3 has 18 residues. J lost 16 bases, V lost 0 bases, and 23 bases had no gene match. Germline CDR1 LGHNA, CDR2 YSLEER.

This clone has ten or more counts. The gene calls are TRBV5-4 and TRBJ1-1; 8 nucleotides align to TRBD1. The CDR3 loop spans 15 amino acids. Germline V gives CDR1 SGHNT, CDR2 YYREEE (reference sequence). The V gene end was trimmed by 5 bases and the J gene end by 2 bases; junction bases not matched to a gene: 8. CDR3 sequence (DNA): TGTGCCAGCAGGCCCCCGACAGGGGAAAACACTGAAGCTTTCTTT. This codes for CASRPPTGENTEAFF.

Notes on this clone: Germline is not matched at one junction end, which may reflect a read error. The J gene is TRBJ1-1, the V gene TRBV7-6; TRBD1 is a possible D gene (6 bases). The CDR3 runs 15 residues. CDR1 and CDR2 (germline): SGHVS, FNYEAQ. The CDR3 spells CASSTKPTGSTEAFF. Written as DNA, the CDR3 is TGCGCCAGCAGCACAAAACCGACAGGCAGCACTGAAGCTTTCTTT.

Comment on this clone: One junction end does not reproduce the germline sequence, and a read error may be involved. The chain uses TRBV20-1 and TRBJ2-7; TRBD2 might be the D (7 bases). The CDR3 has 16 residues. Per the germline V gene, CDR1 is DFQATT and CDR2 is SNEGSKA (reference sequence). CDR3 sequence reads: CSARCRRAGHSYEQYF. CDR3 nucleotides: TGTAGTGCTAGATGCCGGAGAGCGGGACACTCCTACGAGCAGTACTTC.

This clone occurred a few times. A junction boundary mismatches the germline segment, possibly from a read error. The chain links TRBV3-1 to TRBJ1-1; D call uncertain. CDR3 length equals 12 residues. Germline values: CDR1 LGHDT, CDR2 YNNKEL (reference sequence). The CDR3 here is CASIQVAGQAIF. The CDR3 coding sequence is TGTGCCAGCATCCAAGTGGCGGGCCAAGCTATCTTT.

This clone ranks as medium-sized. This chain uses TRBV6-1 with TRBJ1-6, with TRBD1 identical over 10 bases. The CDR3 is 16 residues long. The trim removed 6 bases at V and 9 bases at J, leaving 11 bases unmatched. Germline V gene lookup returns CDR1 MNHNS and CDR2 SASEGT. CDR3: CASRPSGTGVVSPLHF. The CDR3 DNA sequence: TGTGCCAGCAGGCCCTCCGGGACAGGGGTTGTTTCACCCCTCCACTTT.

This clone is classed as medium-sized. The V gene is TRBV28, the J gene TRBJ2-7; D gene unclear. The CDR3 has 14 residues. With 7 bases removed from V and 3 bases from J, the gap between germline ends came to 16 bases. Germline CDR1 is MDHEN and CDR2 is SYDVKM. The CDR3 DNA reads TGTGCCAGCACCAAGGTCGGGCAGCTCTACGAGCAGTACTTC. It codes for CASTKVGQLYEQYF.

This clone was observed at least ten times. The CDR3 bases are TGTGCCAGCAGTGAGGGGGGCTCTGGAAACACCATATATTTT. Protein product: CASSEGGSGNTIYF. V usage is TRBV25-1 and J usage is TRBJ1-3; possibly TRBD1 for D (5 bases). The germline CDR1 and CDR2 sequences are MGHDK and SYGVNS. V gave up 3 bases and J gave up 0 bases, with 6 bases separating them. This CDR3 is built from 14 residues.

This clone was recorded only once. The junction shows a germline mismatch at one end, possibly a read error. This chain links TRBV18 with TRBJ1-5; no clear D gene. Germline values: CDR1 KGHSH, CDR2 LQKENI. The CDR3 length is 12 residues. CDR3 sequence reads: CASSQPTQHQHF. CDR3 coding DNA: TGTGCCAGCTCACAACCCACGCAGCACCAGCATTTT. The full variable domain, with the rest looked up from reference TRBV18 and TRBJ1-5, is NAGVMQNPRHLVRRRGQEARLRCSPMKGHSHVYWYRQLPEEGLKFMVYLQKENIIDESGMPKERFSAEFPKEGPSILRIQQVVRGDSAAYFCASSQPTQHQHFGDGTRLSIL.

This chain uses TRBV20-1 with TRBJ2-7; the D gene is possibly TRBD1 (5 bases). V was pared by 5 bases and J by 1 base, with 15 bases between. The CDR3 sequence is 14 residues long. CDR1 is DFQATT and CDR2 is SNEGSKA in the germline V gene (reference sequence). The CDR3, as DNA: TGCAGTGCTGAGATGGGGCGTGGGTCCTACGAGCAGTACTTC. Residues: CSAEMGRGSYEQYF.

The sample holds many counts of this clone. V and J are TRBV13 and TRBJ2-5, with unresolved D. The CDR3 extends over 13 amino acids. Germline assignment: CDR1 PRHDT and CDR2 FYEKMQ (reference sequence). V shed 3 bases and J shed 0 bases, with 5 bases lying between them. Here the CDR3 DNA reads TGTGCCAGCAGCTTGACTTACCAAGAGACCCAGTACTTC. Translation gives CASSLTYQETQYF.

This clone came up many times. The chain has TRBV20-1 and TRBJ2-7; D unresolved. Trimming took 0 bases from V and 2 from J, leaving 11 bases between them. This CDR3 region has 14 residues. The germline V gene encodes CDR1 DFQATT and CDR2 SNEGSKA (reference sequence). CDR3 DNA sequence: TGCAGTGCTAGAGACAAGAGACTCACCTACGAGCAGTACTTC. It specifies CSARDKRLTYEQYF.

This clone was counted many times. The J gene is TRBJ2-7, the V gene TRBV28; no definite D call. The V end was cut by 2 bases, the J end by 3 bases, with 2 bases between. Germline-derived CDR1 and CDR2 are MDHEN and SYDVKM. The CDR3 is made up of 11 amino acids. As DNA, the CDR3 is TGTGCCAGCAGTTTAGGCTACGAGCAGTACTTC. Translated: CASSLGYEQYF.

This clone has only one observation. The chain recombines TRBV5-1 with TRBJ1-1; no clear D. This CDR3 is 15 amino acids long. Trimming removed 0 bases from V and 3 bases from J, with 12 bases in between. Germline V gene data show CDR1 as SGHRS and CDR2 as YFSETQ. The CDR3 DNA reads TGCGCCAGCAGCTTGGTTAAGGGAGAGTACACTGAAGCTTTCTTT. Its protein is CASSLVKGEYTEAFF.

Many counts were recorded for this clone. V gene TRBV2 combines with J gene TRBJ2-6; D is ambiguous. Trimming cost V 6 bases and J 0 bases, with 6 bases left between them. Germline V lookup: CDR1 SNHLY, CDR2 FYNNEI. There are 14 residues in the CDR3. The CDR3 sequence is CASRPTSGANVLTF. The CDR3 DNA is TGTGCCAGCAGGCCGACCTCTGGGGCCAACGTCCTGACTTTC. Combining the CDR3 with reference TRBV2 and TRBJ2-6 gives the whole variable domain EPEVTQTPSHQVTQMGQEVILRCVPISNHLYFYWYRQILGQKVEFLVSFYNNEISEKSEIFDDQFSVERPDGSNFTLKIRSTKLEDSAMYFCASRPTSGANVLTFGAGSRLTVL.